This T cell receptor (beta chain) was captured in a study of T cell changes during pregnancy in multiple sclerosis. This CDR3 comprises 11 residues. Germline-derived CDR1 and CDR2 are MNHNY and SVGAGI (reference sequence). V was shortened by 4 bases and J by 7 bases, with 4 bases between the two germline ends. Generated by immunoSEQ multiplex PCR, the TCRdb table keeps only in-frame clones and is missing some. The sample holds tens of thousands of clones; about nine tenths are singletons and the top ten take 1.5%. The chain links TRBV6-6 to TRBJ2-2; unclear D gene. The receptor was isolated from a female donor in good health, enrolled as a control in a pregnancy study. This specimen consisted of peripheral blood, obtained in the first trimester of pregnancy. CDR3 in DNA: TGTGCCAGCAGTTTAAACGGGGAGCTGTTTTTT. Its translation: CASSLNGELFF.